The 25 T cell receptor beta chains presented below share a single source sample, sequenced in a study of T cell responses to AZD1222 COVID-19 vaccine. Only in-frame clones appear in the TCRdb table, and some are missing; sequencing was by immunoSEQ multiplex PCR. The profile covers fewer than 150,000 clones, with 80% to 95% appearing a single time and around 3.3% taken by the ten largest. This specimen consisted of peripheral blood, obtained on day 0 of AZD1222 vaccination. The receptors here all came from an adult in good health.

The J gene is TRBJ2-7, the V gene TRBV7-9; D perhaps matches TRBD1 (6 bases). The CDR3 loop spans 14 amino acids. V shed 5 bases and J shed 0 bases, with 11 bases lying between them. The germline V gene encodes CDR1 SEHNR and CDR2 FQNEAQ (reference sequence). The chain's CDR3 is CASSLGQSSYEQYF. In nucleotides, the CDR3 is TGTGCCAGCAGCCTGGGACAAAGCTCCTACGAGCAGTACTTC.

This chain joins TRBV9 and TRBJ1-3, with a possible D match to TRBD1 (5 bases). The germline gives CDR1 SGDLS, CDR2 YYNGEE. Trimming removed 3 bases at V and 4 bases at J, with 17 bases between. The length of the CDR3 is 16 residues. DNA of the CDR3: TGTGCCAGCAGCGATCCGGGGGGAGTCAGAGGAAACACCATATATTTT. It encodes CASSDPGGVRGNTIYF.

As for this clone: The CDR3 ends on some other residue instead of the conserved phenylalanine or tryptophan, so this is likely a read error. Because the CDR3's place on the DNA is in doubt, the DNA is left out and the CDR3 is given as listed by TCRdb. The CDR3 is CASSEIRDRDSS. The chain employs TRBV6-4 and TRBJ1-4; the table calls TRBD1, which could not be checked here. The CDR3 length equals 12 residues, ends included. Per germline, CDR1 MRHNA and CDR2 SNTAGT.

The V call is TRBV5-1, the J call TRBJ1-1, with D unclear. Trimming removed 0 bases at V and 1 base at J, with 13 bases between. The CDR3 sequence is 16 residues long. CDR1 is SGHRS, CDR2 YFSETQ, per germline. DNA for the CDR3: TGCGCCAGCAGCTTGGGCACGGGCAGTGGGAACACTGAAGCTTTCTTT. Encoded protein: CASSLGTGSGNTEAFF. The full variable domain, completed using reference TRBV5-1 and TRBJ1-1, is KAGVTQTPRYLIKTRGQQVTLSCSPISGHRSVSWYQQTPGQGLQFLFEYFSETQRNKGNFPGRFSGRQFSNSRSEMNVSTLELGDSALYLCASSLGTGSGNTEAFFGQGTRLTVV.

This chain connects TRBV10-2 to TRBJ2-7; 8 bases align to TRBD2. Per the germline V gene, CDR1 is WSHSY and CDR2 is SAAADI. This CDR3 is 18 amino acids long. V lost 6 bases, J lost 3 bases, and 19 bases stayed unmatched. CDR3 in amino acids: CASRQRGRSGLALYEQYF. CDR3 nucleotide sequence: TGCGCCAGCAGGCAGAGGGGTAGGTCCGGACTAGCCCTCTACGAGCAGTACTTC.

The chain is built from TRBV5-4 and TRBJ2-3; D tentatively fits TRBD1 or TRBD2 (5 bases each). Looked up from germline, CDR1 is SGHNT and CDR2 is YYREEE (reference sequence). This CDR3 contains 16 residues. Trimming left V 0 bases short and J 4 bases short, with 15 bases between. The CDR3 loop is CASSLGRNRGPDTQYF. The CDR3 nucleotides are TGTGCCAGCAGCTTGGGGCGAAACCGGGGCCCAGATACGCAGTATTTT.

V is TRBV3-1 (or the pseudogene TRBV3-2) and J is TRBJ1-2; TRBD1 is a possible D gene (6 bases). Germline assignment: CDR1 LGHDT and CDR2 YNNKEL (reference sequence). V was trimmed by 5 bases and J by 0 bases, leaving 7 bases between them. This CDR3 has 13 amino acids. The CDR3 region has the DNA TGTGCCAGCAGCTACAGGGCTAACTATGGCTACACCTTC. This codes for CASSYRANYGYTF.

The CDR3, as DNA: TGTGCCAGCAGCTTGGGTCAGATGAACACTGAAGCTTTCTTT. It encodes CASSLGQMNTEAFF. The J gene is TRBJ1-1, the V gene TRBV5-6; D unresolved. V was shortened by 0 bases and J by 0 bases, with 6 bases between the two germline ends. In germline, CDR1 is SGHDT, CDR2 YYEEEE. The CDR3 runs 14 residues.

Concerning this clone itself: A junction end diverges from the germline sequence, so it may reflect a read error. The V call is TRBV28, the J call TRBJ1-5; D gene uncertain. CDR1 is MDHEN and CDR2 is SYDVKM in the germline V gene. CDR3 length: 11 amino acids. The CDR3 region has the DNA TGTGCCAGCAGGAGGGAGGTGGGATGGTATTTT. This translates into CASRREVGWYF.

V and J are TRBV6-5 and TRBJ1-1, with 7 bases fitting TRBD1. The CDR3 runs 14 residues. Looked up from germline, CDR1 is MNHEY and CDR2 is SVGAGI. V trimming: 0 bases; J trimming: 7 bases; junction bases outside the gene matches: 5. The CDR3 DNA follows: TGTGCCAGCAGTTACTCGAGGGACAGCCTTGAAGCTTTCTTT. This sequence encodes CASSYSRDSLEAFF.

The J gene is TRBJ1-1, the V gene TRBV13; no reliable D call. CDR3 size: 12 residues. CDR1 is PRHDT, CDR2 FYEKMQ, per germline (reference sequence). V was shortened by 6 bases and J by 4 bases, with 9 bases between the two germline ends. For the CDR3, the DNA is TGTGCCAGCAGTCTCCGGCGCACTGAAGCTTTCTTT. Amino acids: CASSLRRTEAFF. The full variable domain, with the rest looked up from reference TRBV13 and TRBJ1-1, is AAGVIQSPRHLIKEKRETATLKCYPIPRHDTVYWYQQGPGQDPQFLISFYEKMQSDKGSIPDRFSAQQFSDYHSELNMSSLELGDSALYFCASSLRRTEAFFGQGTRLTVV.

This clone was recorded only once. The chain employs TRBV19 and TRBJ1-5; 10 positions match TRBD1. This CDR3 region has 14 residues. V dropped 8 bases and J dropped 2; count of bases not matched to a gene: 3. Germline values: CDR1 LNHDA, CDR2 SQIVND (reference sequence). CDR3 DNA: TGTGCCAGTGCCGGGACAGGGGGCAATCAGCCCCAGCATTTT. It translates to CASAGTGGNQPQHF.

The chain is built from TRBV13 and TRBJ1-2; 9 bases align to TRBD1. The trim removed 1 base at V and 8 bases at J, leaving 5 bases unmatched. This CDR3 region has 14 residues. Germline V gene lookup returns CDR1 PRHDT and CDR2 FYEKMQ (reference sequence). The CDR3 DNA reads TGTGCCAGCAGCTTAGAGGGACAGGGTGGCGGCTACACCTTC. Its translation: CASSLEGQGGGYTF.

The rearrangement uses TRBV6-1 and TRBJ1-3; possible D gene TRBD1, 5 bases. Germline V gene lookup returns CDR1 MNHNS and CDR2 SASEGT. Trimming cost V 1 base and J 3 bases, with 13 bases left between them. This CDR3 has 16 residues. CDR3 nucleotide sequence: TGTGCCAGCAGTGAAGACTGGGGACTGGGTGGAAACACCATATATTTT. This codes for CASSEDWGLGGNTIYF.

V is TRBV15 and J is TRBJ1-1; the D is unclear. V was pared by 5 bases and J by 0 bases, with 13 bases between. Germline V gives CDR1 LNHNV, CDR2 YYDKDF (reference sequence). CDR3 length: 15 residues. In nucleotides, the CDR3 is TGTGCCACCAGCCCTACCCTGACACTGAACACTGAAGCTTTCTTT. Its protein product is CATSPTLTLNTEAFF.

The J gene is TRBJ2-7, the V gene TRBV12-3 or TRBV12-4; D possibly corresponds to TRBD2 (7 bases). V lost 4 bases, J lost 2 bases, and 9 bases lay in between. The CDR3 contains 13 residues. CDR3 protein: CASSWGGTYEQYF. CDR3 DNA: TGTGCCAGCAGTTGGGGGGGCACCTACGAGCAGTACTTC.

The chain joins TRBV6-5 to TRBJ2-3, with D unresolved. Germline CDR1 and CDR2: MNHEY and SVGAGI. The CDR3 extends over 13 amino acids. Trimming removed 2 bases at V and 2 bases at J, with 5 bases between. CDR3 loop: CASSYDPTDTQYF. CDR3 nucleotides: TGTGCCAGCAGTTACGATCCCACAGATACGCAGTATTTT.

This chain links TRBV5-1 with TRBJ2-7, with D perhaps TRBD2 (6 bases). The CDR3 sequence is 15 residues long. Germline lookup yields CDR1 SGHRS and CDR2 YFSETQ. Trimming removed 0 bases from V and 2 bases from J, with 12 bases in between. CDR3: CASSLAGGHTYEQYF. CDR3 bases: TGCGCCAGCAGCTTGGCCGGGGGTCATACCTACGAGCAGTACTTC.

V gene TRBV4-1 combines with J gene TRBJ1-1, with D possibly matching TRBD1 (5 bases). CDR3 length: 16 amino acids. Germline V CDR1 and CDR2: MGHRA, YSYEKL. V was cut by 0 bases and J by 7 bases, with 18 bases left in between. The CDR3 DNA follows: TGCGCCAGCAGCCAAGATCCGGGACGGTCTCCACGTGAAGCTTTCTTT. As protein: CASSQDPGRSPREAFF.

The DNA for the CDR3 is TGTGCCATAAGGGGGCTAACCGGGGAGCTGTTTTTT. Translated: CAIRGLTGELFF. The rearrangement joins TRBV11-2 to TRBJ2-2; TRBD1 matches 7 bases. This CDR3 comprises 12 residues. Looked up from germline, CDR1 is SGHAT and CDR2 is FQNNGV. The J segment lost 5 bases and the V segment lost 10 bases, leaving 4 bases of the junction unmatched.

This clone came up a few times. The chain uses TRBV29-1 and TRBJ1-1; tentatively, D is TRBD1 (5 bases). Trimming took off 6 bases at V and 4 bases at J, with 18 bases between the two ends. Germline V gene lookup returns CDR1 SQVTM and CDR2 ANQGSEA. The CDR3 runs to 14 residues. CDR3 protein: CSVQKRGDGTEAFF. Written as DNA, the CDR3 is TGCAGCGTACAAAAAAGGGGTGATGGCACTGAAGCTTTCTTT.

The CDR3 spells CAISGQHSGNTIYF. The DNA for the CDR3 is TGTGCCATCAGTGGACAACACTCTGGAAACACCATATATTTT. V is TRBV10-3 and J is TRBJ1-3; D gene uncertain. Germline-derived CDR1 and CDR2 are ENHRY and SYGVKD. The CDR3 is made up of 14 amino acids. Trimming cost V 4 bases and J 0 bases, with 7 bases left between them.

The rearrangement joins TRBV30 to TRBJ1-1; D gene ambiguous. Trimming cost V 2 bases and J 1 base, with 8 bases left between them. CDR3 size: 13 residues. CDR1 GTSNPN and CDR2 SVGIG come from the germline V gene (reference sequence). Written as DNA, the CDR3 is TGTGCCTGGAGTAAACTCCCGAACACTGAAGCTTTCTTT. Protein sequence: CAWSKLPNTEAFF.

This rearrangement joins TRBV27 to TRBJ1-2; 7 nucleotides line up with TRBD1. CDR1 MNHEY and CDR2 SMNVEV come from the germline V gene (reference sequence). Trimming at V came to 8 bases and at J to 2 bases, leaving 8 bases not matched to a gene. This CDR3 comprises 14 residues. As DNA, the CDR3 is TGTGCCAGCCGCGGGGCGGGACAGAACTATGGCTACACCTTC. This translates into CASRGAGQNYGYTF.

The rearrangement joins TRBV28 to TRBJ1-1; weak D call: TRBD1 (5 bases). V was cut by 8 bases and J by 4 bases, with 11 bases left in between. The CDR3 has 12 residues. Germline CDR1 and CDR2: MDHEN and SYDVKM. The CDR3 reads CASGGSATEAFF. The CDR3 coding sequence is TGTGCCAGCGGGGGGTCAGCCACTGAAGCTTTCTTT.